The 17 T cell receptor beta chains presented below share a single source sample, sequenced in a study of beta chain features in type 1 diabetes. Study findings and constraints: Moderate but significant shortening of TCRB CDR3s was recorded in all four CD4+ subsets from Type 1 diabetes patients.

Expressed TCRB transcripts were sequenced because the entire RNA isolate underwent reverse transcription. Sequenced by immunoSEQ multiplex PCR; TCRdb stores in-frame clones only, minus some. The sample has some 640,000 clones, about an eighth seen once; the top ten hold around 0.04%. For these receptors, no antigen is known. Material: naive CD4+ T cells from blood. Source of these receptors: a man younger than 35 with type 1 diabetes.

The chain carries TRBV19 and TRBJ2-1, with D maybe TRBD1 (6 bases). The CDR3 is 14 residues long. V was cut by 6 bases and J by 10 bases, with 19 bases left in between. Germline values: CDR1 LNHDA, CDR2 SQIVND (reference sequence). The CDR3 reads CASREQGETPEQFF. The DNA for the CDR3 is TGTGCCAGTAGAGAACAGGGTGAGACACCCGAGCAGTTCTTC.

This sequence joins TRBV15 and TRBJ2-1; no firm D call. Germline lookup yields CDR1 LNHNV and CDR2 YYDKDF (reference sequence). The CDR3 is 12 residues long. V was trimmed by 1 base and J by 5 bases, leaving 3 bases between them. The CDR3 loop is CATSRGHNEQFF. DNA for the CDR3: TGTGCCACCAGCAGAGGGCACAATGAGCAGTTCTTC.

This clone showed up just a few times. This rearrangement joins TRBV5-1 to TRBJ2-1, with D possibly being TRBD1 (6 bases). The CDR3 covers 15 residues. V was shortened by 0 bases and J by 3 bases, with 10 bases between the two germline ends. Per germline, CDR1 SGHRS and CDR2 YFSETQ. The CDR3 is CASSLAGVLYNEQFF. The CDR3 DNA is TGCGCCAGCAGCTTGGCAGGGGTACTCTACAATGAGCAGTTCTTC.

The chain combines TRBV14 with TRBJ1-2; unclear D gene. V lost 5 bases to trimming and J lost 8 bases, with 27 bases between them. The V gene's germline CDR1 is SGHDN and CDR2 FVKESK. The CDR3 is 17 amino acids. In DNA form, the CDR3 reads TGTGCCAGCAGCAGCGGAGCCCTGACCGCCAGGACGTGGGGCTACACCTTC. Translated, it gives CASSSGALTARTWGYTF.

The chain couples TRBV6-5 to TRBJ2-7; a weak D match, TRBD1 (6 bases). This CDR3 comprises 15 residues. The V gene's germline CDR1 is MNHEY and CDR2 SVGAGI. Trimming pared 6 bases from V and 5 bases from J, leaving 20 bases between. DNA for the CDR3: TGTGCCAGCAGCCCAAAGTATGCAGGGGTACACGAGCAGTACTTC. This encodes CASSPKYAGVHEQYF.

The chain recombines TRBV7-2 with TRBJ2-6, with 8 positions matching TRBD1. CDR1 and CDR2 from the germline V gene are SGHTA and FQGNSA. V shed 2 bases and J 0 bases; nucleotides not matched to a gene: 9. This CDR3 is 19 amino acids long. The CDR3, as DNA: TGTGCCAGCAGCTTACGTCAGGGGGCACCAGACTCTGGGGCCAACGTCCTGACTTTC. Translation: CASSLRQGAPDSGANVLTF.

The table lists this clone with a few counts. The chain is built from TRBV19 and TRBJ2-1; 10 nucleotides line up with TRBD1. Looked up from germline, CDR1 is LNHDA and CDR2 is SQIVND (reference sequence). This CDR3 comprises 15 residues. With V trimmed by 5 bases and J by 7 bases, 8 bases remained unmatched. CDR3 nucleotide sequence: TGTGCCAGTAGTTCCCGGGACAGGGGATGGAATGAGCAGTTCTTC. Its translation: CASSSRDRGWNEQFF.

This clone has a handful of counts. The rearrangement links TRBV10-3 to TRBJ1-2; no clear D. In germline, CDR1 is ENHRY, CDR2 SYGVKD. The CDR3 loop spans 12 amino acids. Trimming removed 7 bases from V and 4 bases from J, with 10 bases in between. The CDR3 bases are TGTGCCATCACCGCAGGCCTCTATGGCTACACCTTC. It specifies CAITAGLYGYTF.

The CDR3 protein is CASSLTVNQPQHF. In DNA form, the CDR3 reads TGTGCCAGCAGTCTTACGGTCAATCAGCCCCAGCATTTT. The chain joins TRBV2 to TRBJ1-5, with D hard to call. Germline CDR1 SNHLY, CDR2 FYNNEI. The V end lost 5 bases, the J end lost 3 bases, and 8 bases lay between the germline ends. There are 13 residues in the CDR3.

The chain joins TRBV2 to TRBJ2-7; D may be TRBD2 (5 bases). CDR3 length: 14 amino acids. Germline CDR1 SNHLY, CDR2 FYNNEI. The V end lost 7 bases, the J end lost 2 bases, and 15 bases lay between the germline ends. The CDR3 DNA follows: TGTGCCAGCAAGTTCGGGGATAGCCCCTACGAGCAGTACTTC. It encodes CASKFGDSPYEQYF.

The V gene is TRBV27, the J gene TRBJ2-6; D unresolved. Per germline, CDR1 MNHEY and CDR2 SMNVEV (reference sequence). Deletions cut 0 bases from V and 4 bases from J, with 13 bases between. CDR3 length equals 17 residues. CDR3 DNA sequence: TGTGCCAGCAGTTTATCCCGAGCTCGAAGAGGGGCCAACGTCCTGACTTTC. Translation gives CASSLSRARRGANVLTF.

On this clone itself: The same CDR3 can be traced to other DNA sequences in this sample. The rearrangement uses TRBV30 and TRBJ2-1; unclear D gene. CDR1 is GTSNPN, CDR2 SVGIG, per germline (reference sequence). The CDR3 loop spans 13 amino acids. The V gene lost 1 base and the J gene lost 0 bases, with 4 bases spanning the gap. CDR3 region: CAWSGDSYNEQFF. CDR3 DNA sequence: TGTGCCTGGAGTGGGGACTCCTACAATGAGCAGTTCTTC.

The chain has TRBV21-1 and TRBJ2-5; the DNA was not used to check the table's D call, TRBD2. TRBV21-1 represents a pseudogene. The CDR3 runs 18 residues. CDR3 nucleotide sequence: TGTGCCAGCAGCAAAATCCCCGCAGGTTGGGCGGGGGAAGAGACCCAGTACTTC. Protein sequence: CASSKIPAGWAGEETQYF.

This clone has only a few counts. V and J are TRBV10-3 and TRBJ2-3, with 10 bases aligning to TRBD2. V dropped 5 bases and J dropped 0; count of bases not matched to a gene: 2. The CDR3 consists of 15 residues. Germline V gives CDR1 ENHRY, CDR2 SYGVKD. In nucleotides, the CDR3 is TGTGCCATCAGTTCTAGCGGGGGTAGCACAGATACGCAGTATTTT. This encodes CAISSSGGSTDTQYF.

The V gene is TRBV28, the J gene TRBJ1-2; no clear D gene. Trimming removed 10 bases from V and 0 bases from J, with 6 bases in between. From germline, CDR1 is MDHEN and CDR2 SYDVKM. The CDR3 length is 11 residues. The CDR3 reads CAIATNYGYTF. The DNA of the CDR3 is TGTGCCATCGCAACTAACTATGGCTACACCTTC.

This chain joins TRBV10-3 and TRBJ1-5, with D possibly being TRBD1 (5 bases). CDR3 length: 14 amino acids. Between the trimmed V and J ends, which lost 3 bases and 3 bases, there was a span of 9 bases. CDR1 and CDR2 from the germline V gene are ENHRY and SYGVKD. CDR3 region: CAISERQINQPQHF. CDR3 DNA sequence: TGTGCCATCAGTGAAAGACAGATCAATCAGCCCCAGCATTTT.

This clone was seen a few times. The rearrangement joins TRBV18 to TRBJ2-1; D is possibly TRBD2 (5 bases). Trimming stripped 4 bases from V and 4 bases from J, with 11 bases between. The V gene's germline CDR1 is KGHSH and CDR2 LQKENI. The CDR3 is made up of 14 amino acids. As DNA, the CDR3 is TGTGCCAGCTCACTAGTCGGGGTTTACAATGAGCAGTTCTTC. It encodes CASSLVGVYNEQFF.